This T cell receptor (beta chain) is drawn from a study of T cells after somatic rescue of genetic block. Germline V gene data show CDR1 as LNHDA and CDR2 as SQIVND (reference sequence). The ends lost 2 bases at V and 3 bases at J; junction bases unmatched: 5. CDR3 length: 15 amino acids. Generated by immunoSEQ multiplex PCR, the TCRdb table keeps only in-frame clones and is missing some. In the table there are around 52,000 clones, 90% to 96% of which are singletons. The clonotype comes from a child in the first two years of life. The sample comprised peripheral blood mononuclear cells (PBMCs). V is TRBV19 and J is TRBJ2-3; TRBD2 agrees at 7 bases. CDR3 DNA sequence: TGTGCCAGTAGTATATCACTAGCGCTGACAGATACGCAGTATTTT. This sequence encodes CASSISLALTDTQYF.